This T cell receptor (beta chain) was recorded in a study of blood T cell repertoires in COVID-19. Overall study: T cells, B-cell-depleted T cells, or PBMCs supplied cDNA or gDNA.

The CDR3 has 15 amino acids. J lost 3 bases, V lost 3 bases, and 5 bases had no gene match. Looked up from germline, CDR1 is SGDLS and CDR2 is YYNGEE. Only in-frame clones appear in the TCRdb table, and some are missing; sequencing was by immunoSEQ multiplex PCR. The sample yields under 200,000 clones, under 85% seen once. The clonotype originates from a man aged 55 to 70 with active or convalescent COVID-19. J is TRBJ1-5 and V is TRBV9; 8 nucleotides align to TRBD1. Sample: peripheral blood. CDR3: CASSEGDRFNQPQHF. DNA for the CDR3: TGTGCCAGCAGCGAGGGGGACAGGTTCAATCAGCCCCAGCATTTT.